This T cell receptor (beta chain) stems from a study of cytomegalovirus exposure and HLA in healthy donors. The overall study: Drawn from HLA-typed donors, about 82 million unique TCRs were held in an early data release. Points from the study as a whole: The study carried out a later analysis of TCR beta sequences. It associated approximately 16,000 of them with specific HLA alleles at a false discovery rate of 0.05. For most TCR beta V segments, an earlier analysis put the productive rate at about 90% or about 30% of the time.

This CDR3 is built from 15 residues. Germline CDR1 SGHAT, CDR2 FQNNGV. V was trimmed by 1 base and J by 0 bases, leaving 8 bases between them. Nominally healthy donors provided the samples, though records likely missed some immune exposures. The PCR employed 60 Vbeta primers together with 13 Jbeta primers. The table came from immunoSEQ multiplex PCR; TCRdb's copy has only in-frame clones and leaves some out. The table has under 200,000 clones, around two thirds seen once. In regard to this clone: Its antigen is undetermined.

The chain combines TRBV11-2 with TRBJ2-3; perhaps TRBD2 as D (6 bases). This receptor was identified in a man aged 45-60 years in good health and CMV-seronegative. Sequenced input: PBMCs. The CDR3 loop reads CASSLVGLSTDTQYF. The CDR3 coding sequence is TGTGCCAGCAGCTTAGTAGGACTAAGCACAGATACGCAGTATTTT. The full variable domain, completed using reference TRBV11-2 and TRBJ2-3, is EAGVAQSPRYKIIEKRQSVAFWCNPISGHATLYWYQQILGQGPKLLIQFQNNGVVDDSQLPKDRFSAERLKGVDSTLKIQPAKLEDSAVYLCASSLVGLSTDTQYFGPGTRLTVL.